Shown below are 25 T cell receptor beta chains from a single sample sequenced in a study of early T cells in non-severe SARS-CoV-2 infection. MiXCR, applied by TCRdb to the 5' RACE reads, yields one record per CDR3 protein. The sample consists of some 80,000 distinct CDR3 sequences, roughly 13% of them appearing once. Source material: whole blood. The receptors come from an adult who was a healthcare worker with PCR-confirmed SARS-CoV-2 infection or an uninfected control (not recorded which).

The V gene is TRBV7-9, the J gene TRBJ2-1, with D unresolved. The length of the CDR3 is 12 residues. Trimming took 0 bases from V and 8 from J, leaving 5 bases between them. Germline V gene data show CDR1 as SEHNR and CDR2 as FQNEAQ (reference sequence). The CDR3 here is CASSLAGYEQFF. In nucleotides, the CDR3 is TGTGCCAGCAGCTTAGCCGGCTATGAGCAGTTCTTC.

A few counts support this clonotype. V usage is TRBV29-1 and J usage is TRBJ2-1; 7 nucleotides match TRBD2. The CDR3 extends over 14 amino acids. Trimming took 8 bases from V and 0 from J; bases not matched to a gene: 7. Looked up from germline, CDR1 is SQVTM and CDR2 is ANQGSEA. This CDR3 is CSSRGGSSYNEQFF. The CDR3 bases are TGCAGCTCGAGGGGCGGGAGCTCCTACAATGAGCAGTTCTTC.

This clonotype was detected many times. The V and J genes are TRBV12-3 or TRBV12-4 and TRBJ2-4, with D maybe TRBD1 (6 bases). Trimming took off 3 bases at V and 6 bases at J, with 12 bases between the two ends. This CDR3 has 14 residues. The CDR3 protein is CASSLGQGINIQYF. CDR3 bases: TGTGCCAGCAGTTTGGGCCAGGGGATAAACATTCAGTACTTC.

This rearrangement joins TRBV10-3 to TRBJ2-5, with D perhaps being TRBD1 or TRBD2 (5 bases each). In germline, CDR1 is ENHRY, CDR2 SYGVKD. The V gene lost 6 bases and the J gene lost 5 bases, with 19 bases spanning the gap. The CDR3 contains 15 residues. CDR3 bases: TGTGCCATCAGGGAAGGGGACCTGAAGGAGGAGACCCAGTACTTC. It is translated as CAIREGDLKEETQYF.

This clonotype was recorded many times. The chain has TRBV30 and TRBJ1-2, with 9 bases aligning to TRBD1. From germline, CDR1 is GTSNPN and CDR2 SVGIG (reference sequence). V lost 5 bases, J lost 6 bases, and 10 bases stayed unmatched. This CDR3 comprises 14 residues. In DNA, the CDR3 is TGTGCCTGGGACCCGGGACAGGGTAGTAATGGCTACACCTTC. This sequence encodes CAWDPGQGSNGYTF.

In this sample, this clonotype turned up many times. CDR3 residues: CASSYEGLPYNEQFF. In DNA form, the CDR3 reads TGTGCCAGCAGTTACGAGGGACTACCTTACAATGAGCAGTTCTTC. The chain employs TRBV6-6 and TRBJ2-1; 7 bases line up with TRBD2. After removal of 2 bases from V and 4 bases from J, the junction contained 5 bases not matched to a gene. Germline CDR1 MNHNY, CDR2 SVGAGI (reference sequence). The CDR3 consists of 15 residues.

V usage is TRBV29-1 and J usage is TRBJ2-3, with TRBD2 identical over 7 bases. Trimming at V came to 0 bases and at J to 2 bases, leaving 8 bases not matched to a gene. CDR1 and CDR2 from the germline V gene are SQVTM and ANQGSEA. The CDR3 spans 16 residues. This chain's CDR3 is CSVEDHGRGITDTQYF. The CDR3 bases are TGCAGCGTTGAAGATCATGGGCGGGGGATCACAGATACGCAGTATTTT.

The gene calls are TRBV7-9 and TRBJ1-5; D ambiguous. Looked up from germline, CDR1 is SEHNR and CDR2 is FQNEAQ (reference sequence). Trimming cost V 7 bases and J 3 bases, with 13 bases left between them. The CDR3 consists of 14 residues. For the CDR3, the DNA is TGTGCCAGCACCCTCGAGGGTTCCAATCAGCCCCAGCATTTT. The encoded protein is CASTLEGSNQPQHF.

The J gene is TRBJ1-1, the V gene TRBV7-2; 12 bases are shared with TRBD1. Germline CDR1 and CDR2: SGHTA and FQGNSA. The CDR3 has 15 residues. With 2 bases clipped from V and 4 bases from J, the junction kept 2 bases outside the gene matches. In DNA form, the CDR3 reads TGTGCCAGCAGCTTAAGGGGACAGGGGGCCACTGAAGCTTTCTTT. Translation gives CASSLRGQGATEAFF.

The rearrangement links TRBV29-1 to TRBJ1-1; 8 bases align to TRBD1. V gave up 6 bases and J gave up 8 bases; unmatched junction bases: 5. Germline lookup yields CDR1 SQVTM and CDR2 ANQGSEA. This CDR3 comprises 11 residues. The CDR3 sequence: CSVSGTGEAFF. DNA of the CDR3: TGCAGCGTCTCCGGGACAGGAGAAGCTTTCTTT. The entire variable domain, with the rest obtained from reference TRBV29-1 and TRBJ1-1, is as follows: SAVISQKPSRDICQRGTSLTIQCQVDSQVTMMFWYRQQPGQSLTLIATANQGSEATYESGFVIDKFPISRPNLTFSTLTVSNMSPEDSSIYLCSVSGTGEAFFGQGTRLTVV.

The chain employs TRBV7-2 and TRBJ1-1, with D maybe TRBD1 (5 bases). From germline, CDR1 is SGHTA and CDR2 FQGNSA. V lost 5 bases to trimming and J lost 4 bases, with 11 bases between them. This CDR3 is 13 amino acids long. The CDR3 DNA reads TGTGCCAGCAGCCTTGGGACGTTCACTGAAGCTTTCTTT. This gives the protein CASSLGTFTEAFF. Filled out from reference TRBV7-2 and TRBJ1-1, the complete variable domain reads GAGVSQSPSNKVTEKGKDVELRCDPISGHTALYWYRQSLGQGLEFLIYFQGNSAPDKSGLPSDRFSAERTGGSVSTLTIQRTQQEDSAVYLCASSLGTFTEAFFGQGTRLTVV.

This clonotype was seen a few times. This rearrangement joins TRBV7-9 to TRBJ2-5, with D unresolved. The CDR3 is made up of 13 amino acids. Trimming shortened V by 2 bases and J by 2 bases, and 6 bases separated the two germline ends. Germline V CDR1 and CDR2: SEHNR, FQNEAQ (reference sequence). Written as DNA, the CDR3 is TGTGCCAGCAGCTTAACAGCACAAGAGACCCAGTACTTC. Protein: CASSLTAQETQYF.

This clonotype was picked up many times. This chain connects TRBV15 to TRBJ2-1; a weak D match, TRBD1 (7 bases). CDR3 size: 18 residues. Germline CDR1 reads LNHNV; CDR2 reads YYDKDF (reference sequence). The V gene lost 0 bases and the J gene lost 7 bases, with 22 bases spanning the gap. This CDR3 reads CATSREATGRSRLNEQFF. In nucleotides, the CDR3 is TGTGCCACCAGCAGAGAGGCGACAGGGAGGTCGCGCCTAAATGAGCAGTTCTTC.

This clonotype has a handful of counts. The chain links TRBV5-1 to TRBJ2-7; weak D call: TRBD1 (7 bases). The germline CDR1 and CDR2 sequences are SGHRS and YFSETQ. V gave up 4 bases and J gave up 0 bases, with 14 bases separating them. This CDR3 has 15 amino acids. The CDR3 DNA is TGCGCCAGCAGCCCCCAGGGGGGACTCTCCTACGAGCAGTACTTC. This encodes CASSPQGGLSYEQYF. Supplemented by reference TRBV5-1 and TRBJ2-7, the full variable domain reads KAGVTQTPRYLIKTRGQQVTLSCSPISGHRSVSWYQQTPGQGLQFLFEYFSETQRNKGNFPGRFSGRQFSNSRSEMNVSTLELGDSALYLCASSPQGGLSYEQYFGPGTRLTVT.

This chain uses TRBV7-2 with TRBJ1-5, with 8 bases matching TRBD1. CDR1 is SGHTA, CDR2 FQGNSA, per germline. The CDR3 runs 13 residues. V trimming: 8 bases; J trimming: 4 bases; junction bases outside the gene matches: 4. CDR3 nucleotide sequence: TGTGCCAGCCGGGGACAGGATAATCAGCCCCAGCATTTT. It codes for CASRGQDNQPQHF.

The sample holds a few counts of this clonotype. The chain employs TRBV3-1 and TRBJ1-3; 7 bases map to TRBD1. V trimming: 4 bases; J trimming: 4 bases; junction bases outside the gene matches: 7. Per germline, CDR1 LGHDT and CDR2 YNNKEL (reference sequence). The CDR3 has 15 residues. The CDR3 coding sequence is TGTGCCAGCAGCCCCGGCGACAGGGTGGGAAACACCATATATTTT. Amino acid sequence: CASSPGDRVGNTIYF.

The chain has TRBV4-2 and TRBJ2-1; D is perhaps TRBD2 (5 bases). Trimming removed 0 bases from V and 8 bases from J, with 8 bases in between. CDR1 and CDR2 (germline): LGHNA, YNFKEQ. There are 13 residues in the CDR3. The CDR3 loop is CASSQDMRDEQFF. CDR3 coding DNA: TGTGCCAGCAGCCAAGATATGCGGGATGAGCAGTTCTTC.

V is TRBV6-2 or TRBV6-3 and J is TRBJ1-1; D call uncertain. This CDR3 is 16 amino acids long. Per germline, CDR1 MNHEY and CDR2 SVGEGT. The V and J ends lost 2 bases and 1 base respectively, with 14 bases between them. The CDR3 reads CASSYRGGVSNTEAFF. Written as DNA, the CDR3 is TGTGCCAGCAGTTACCGGGGTGGGGTGTCGAACACTGAAGCTTTCTTT.

This clonotype was found once. The chain is built from TRBV29-1 and TRBJ1-2; D ambiguous. Trimming stripped 3 bases from V and 3 bases from J, with 11 bases between. The CDR3 consists of 13 residues. The germline V gene encodes CDR1 SQVTM and CDR2 ANQGSEA. CDR3 in DNA: TGCAGCGTTGAGCACAGTTGGGACTATGGCTACACCTTC. Protein: CSVEHSWDYGYTF.

Many counts were recorded for this clonotype. The chain couples TRBV7-9 to TRBJ1-2; D possibly corresponds to TRBD1 (6 bases). The V gene's germline CDR1 is SEHNR and CDR2 FQNEAQ (reference sequence). CDR3 size: 17 residues. Trimming cost V 1 base and J 5 bases, with 20 bases left between them. The CDR3: CASSLGPGVGSWYGYTF. As DNA, the CDR3 is TGTGCCAGCAGCTTAGGTCCAGGGGTCGGGTCTTGGTATGGCTACACCTTC.

This clonotype was counted ten times or more. The chain employs TRBV2 and TRBJ2-3; TRBD2 matches 8 bases. The J segment lost 2 bases and the V segment lost 8 bases, leaving 3 bases of the junction unmatched. Germline loops: CDR1 SNHLY, CDR2 FYNNEI. This CDR3 is built from 13 residues. CDR3 in amino acids: CASHSGVTDTQYF. In DNA form, the CDR3 reads TGTGCCAGCCATAGCGGGGTCACAGATACGCAGTATTTT. Full variable domain (missing parts from reference TRBV2 and TRBJ2-3): EPEVTQTPSHQVTQMGQEVILRCVPISNHLYFYWYRQILGQKVEFLVSFYNNEISEKSEIFDDQFSVERPDGSNFTLKIRSTKLEDSAMYFCASHSGVTDTQYFGPGTRLTVL.

This clonotype was seen only a few times. The chain recombines TRBV20-1 with TRBJ2-3, with no clear D. Trimming stripped 0 bases from V and 1 base from J, with 14 bases between. The germline CDR1 and CDR2 sequences are DFQATT and SNEGSKA (reference sequence). There are 16 residues in the CDR3. CDR3 coding DNA: TGCAGTGCTAGAGATTTAGGCCGCGCCCGCACAGATACGCAGTATTTT. This codes for CSARDLGRARTDTQYF.

In its sample, this clonotype was seen a few times. The chain employs TRBV20-1 and TRBJ2-3; D tentatively reads TRBD1 or TRBD2 (7 bases each). CDR1 and CDR2 from the germline V gene are DFQATT and SNEGSKA (reference sequence). V was cut by 3 bases and J by 4 bases, with 14 bases left in between. The CDR3 extends over 14 amino acids. CDR3 protein: CSASSGGGPDTQYF. CDR3 DNA: TGCAGTGCTAGCTCAGGGGGGGGTCCAGATACGCAGTATTTT.

This clonotype was recorded many times. The V and J genes are TRBV7-2 and TRBJ2-1; D remains unclear. Looked up from germline, CDR1 is SGHTA and CDR2 is FQGNSA. The V end was cut by 0 bases, the J end by 7 bases, with 10 bases between. The CDR3 covers 14 residues. Written as DNA, the CDR3 is TGTGCCAGCAGCTTAGCCGCCGTCTCGAATGAGCAGTTCTTC. Amino acids: CASSLAAVSNEQFF.

The table lists this clonotype with a few counts. The genes are TRBV15 and TRBJ1-1; 9 positions agree with TRBD1. Germline CDR1 is LNHNV and CDR2 is YYDKDF (reference sequence). The CDR3 is 17 amino acids. J lost 4 bases, V lost 5 bases, and 14 bases had no gene match. CDR3 sequence: CATSRSRDRVRSTEAFF. CDR3 in DNA: TGTGCCACCAGCCGATCCCGGGACAGGGTGCGGAGCACTGAAGCTTTCTTT.